This T cell receptor (beta chain) appears in the sequencing data of a study of human T cells and chemical hapten exposure. Time point described: patch test 2, 6 weeks after DPC sensitization. As for treatment: therapeutic diphenylcyclopropenone sensitization with weekly scalp DPC. One entry per CDR3 protein, called by TCRdb with MiXCR from the RACE reads. The sample shows about 140,000 distinct CDR3 sequences, 10% to 15% of them seen only once. This clonotype was picked up a small number of times. Germline CDR1 and CDR2: KGHSH and LQKENI. The V gene end was trimmed by 3 bases and the J gene end by 6 bases; junction bases not matched to a gene: 5. This CDR3 region has 15 residues.

The specimen was whole blood, collected in connection with sensitization to the hapten diphenylcyclopropenone (DPC). This chain connects TRBV18 to TRBJ2-4; 10 positions agree with TRBD1. This clonotype originated in a woman between 50 and 59 years old with alopecia areata. Some clones in this sample may be carry-over from other donors' samples. CDR3: CASSPDRGSGNIQYF. DNA for the CDR3: TGTGCCAGCTCACCGGACAGGGGGTCCGGAAACATTCAGTACTTC.